This T cell receptor beta chain was captured by sequencing in a study of Ad26.COV2.S vaccination and SARS-CoV-2 variants. V lost 6 bases and J lost 4, with 15 bases in between. CDR3 length: 14 residues. Germline lookup yields CDR1 MGHRA and CDR2 YSYEKL. This table comes from immunoSEQ multiplex PCR, and its TCRdb copy is limited to in-frame clones, with some not included. The sample has 150,000 to 200,000 clones, 87% seen once; the top ten hold 4.5% to 7.5%. Comment on this clone: Antigen: not known.

General observations from the study: It was reported that spike-specific CD8+ and CD4+ T cell responses were substantially broad after vaccination. Using TCR breadth and depth analyses may have led to underestimated total T cell responses. Vaccine recipients and placebo recipients showed similar non-spike TCR breadth. Higher spike-specific TCR breadth was found in vaccine recipients than in placebo recipients.

This chain uses TRBV4-1 with TRBJ1-2; D not certain. This receptor was obtained from a human donor who had recovered from COVID-19. The sample in question was peripheral blood, obtained after recovery from COVID-19. Here the CDR3 reads CASRAANTAYGYTF. For the CDR3, the DNA is TGCGCCAGCAGAGCAGCCAATACAGCCTATGGCTACACCTTC.